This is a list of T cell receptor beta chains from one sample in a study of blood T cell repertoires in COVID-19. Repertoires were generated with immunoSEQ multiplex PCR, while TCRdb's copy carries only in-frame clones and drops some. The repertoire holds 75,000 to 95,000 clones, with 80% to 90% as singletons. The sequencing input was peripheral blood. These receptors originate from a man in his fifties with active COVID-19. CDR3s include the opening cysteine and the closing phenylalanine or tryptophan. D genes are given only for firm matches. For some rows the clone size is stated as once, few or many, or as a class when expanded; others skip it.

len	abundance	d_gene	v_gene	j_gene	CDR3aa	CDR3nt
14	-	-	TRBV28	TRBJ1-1	CASSFVGGNTEAFF	TGTGCCAGCAGTTTTGTCGGGGGGAACACTGAAGCTTTCTTT
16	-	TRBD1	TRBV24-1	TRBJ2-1	CATSDPDRGPYNEQFF	TGTGCCACCAGTGACCCCGACAGGGGCCCCTACAATGAGCAGTTCTTC
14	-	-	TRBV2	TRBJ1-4	CASTVRRFNEKLFF	TGTGCCAGCACGGTGAGGCGCTTTAATGAAAAACTGTTTTTT
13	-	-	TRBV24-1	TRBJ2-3	CATSRQVGDTQYF	TGTGCCACCAGTAGACAGGTAGGAGATACGCAGTATTTT
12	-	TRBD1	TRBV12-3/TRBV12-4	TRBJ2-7	CASRTGGNEQYF	TGTGCCAGCAGGACAGGGGGCAACGAGCAGTACTTC
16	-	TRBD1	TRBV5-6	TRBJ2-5	CASSLAETGAGETQYF	TGTGCCAGCAGCTTAGCCGAGACAGGGGCCGGGGAGACCCAGTACTTC
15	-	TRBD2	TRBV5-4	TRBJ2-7	CASSLIRGGAVEQYF	TGTGCCAGCAGCTTAATTCGCGGGGGGGCCGTTGAGCAGTACTTC
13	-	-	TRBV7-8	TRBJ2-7	CASSVQETYEQYF	TGTGCCAGCAGCGTTCAGGAAACCTACGAGCAGTACTTC
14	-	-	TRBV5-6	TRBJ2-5	CASSFLQGGETQYF	TGTGCCAGCAGCTTCTTACAGGGAGGGGAGACCCAGTACTTC
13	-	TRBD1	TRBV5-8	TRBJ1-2	CASSLGQGDGYTF	TGTGCCAGCAGCTTGGGCCAGGGGGATGGCTACACCTTC
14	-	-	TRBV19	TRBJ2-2	CASSTGQPTGELFF	TGTGCCAGTAGTACAGGACAGCCCACCGGGGAGCTGTTTTTT
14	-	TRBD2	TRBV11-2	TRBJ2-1	CASSFAGGNNEQFF	TGTGCCAGCAGCTTTGCCGGGGGGAACAATGAGCAGTTCTTC
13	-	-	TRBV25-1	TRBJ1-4	CASGRDLNEKLFF	TGTGCCAGCGGCCGGGATTTAAATGAAAAACTGTTTTTT
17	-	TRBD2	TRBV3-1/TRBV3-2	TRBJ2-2	CASSQLLPGLNTGELFF	TGTGCCAGCAGCCAACTACTACCGGGACTAAACACCGGGGAGCTGTTTTTT
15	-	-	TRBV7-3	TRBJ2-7	CASSLAGPSSYEQYF	TGTGCCAGCAGCTTAGCGGGACCCTCCTCCTACGAGCAGTACTTC
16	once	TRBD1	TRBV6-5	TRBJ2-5	CASSYSHRGPQETQYF	TGTGCCAGCAGTTACTCTCACAGGGGGCCCCAAGAGACCCAGTACTTC
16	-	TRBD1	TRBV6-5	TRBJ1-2	CASSYLRTGGSYGYTF	TGTGCCAGCAGTTATCTTCGGACAGGCGGATCCTATGGCTACACCTTC
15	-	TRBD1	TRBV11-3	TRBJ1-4	CASRKYTGENEKLFF	TGTGCCAGCAGAAAATACACAGGGGAGAATGAAAAACTGTTTTTT
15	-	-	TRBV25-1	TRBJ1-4	CASRPPGGAGEKLFF	TGTGCCAGCCGACCCCCGGGGGGGGCTGGTGAAAAACTGTTTTTT
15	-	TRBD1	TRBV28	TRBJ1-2	CASLRTWTGNYGYTF	TGTGCCAGCCTACGGACCTGGACAGGGAACTATGGCTACACCTTC
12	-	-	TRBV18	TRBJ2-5	CASSPAQETQYF	TGTGCCAGCTCACCCGCCCAGGAGACCCAGTACTTC
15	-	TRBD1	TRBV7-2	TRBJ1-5	CASSHGQGWDQPQHF	TGTGCCAGCAGTCACGGACAGGGGTGGGATCAGCCCCAGCATTTT
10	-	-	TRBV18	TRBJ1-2	CASSYVGYTF	TGTGCCAGCTCATATGTTGGCTACACCTTC
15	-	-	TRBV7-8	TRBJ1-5	CASSLVFNSNQPQHF	TGTGCCAGCAGCTTAGTTTTCAATAGCAATCAGCCCCAGCATTTT
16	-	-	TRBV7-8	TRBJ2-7	CASSFRMNTGFYEQYF	TGTGCCAGCAGCTTCAGGATGAATACAGGGTTCTACGAGCAGTACTTC
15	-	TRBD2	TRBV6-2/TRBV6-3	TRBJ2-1	CASSYGGGAYNEQFF	TGTGCCAGCAGTTACGGGGGAGGGGCCTACAATGAGCAGTTCTTC
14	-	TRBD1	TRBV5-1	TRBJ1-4	CASSTGTDNEKLFF	TGCGCCAGCAGCACCGGGACAGATAATGAAAAACTGTTTTTT
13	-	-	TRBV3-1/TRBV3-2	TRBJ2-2	CASSPRATGELFF	TGTGCCAGCAGCCCAAGAGCTACCGGGGAGCTGTTTTTT
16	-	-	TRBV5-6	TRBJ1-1	CASSSDLGRVNTEAFF	TGTGCCAGCAGCTCGGACCTTGGGCGGGTGAACACTGAAGCTTTCTTT
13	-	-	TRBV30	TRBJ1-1	CAWAGEWDTEAFF	TGTGCCTGGGCAGGGGAATGGGACACTGAAGCTTTCTTT
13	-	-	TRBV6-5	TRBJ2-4	CASSYGLGDIQYF	TGTGCCAGCAGTTACGGGCTAGGGGACATTCAGTACTTC
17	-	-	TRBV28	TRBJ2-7	CASSLYLVTIRGDEQYF	TGTGCCAGCAGCCTTTATCTCGTGACGATCAGGGGGGACGAGCAGTACTTC
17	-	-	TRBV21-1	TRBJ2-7	CAARDREKGPPFYEQYF	TGTGCCGCCCGGGACAGGGAAAAAGGTCCCCCATTCTACGAGCAGTACTTC
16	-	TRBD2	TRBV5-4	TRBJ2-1	CASSFRTSGASWEQFF	TGTGCCAGCAGCTTCCGGACTAGCGGGGCCTCATGGGAGCAGTTCTTC
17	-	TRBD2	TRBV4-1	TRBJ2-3	CASSQDGTSGSPDTQYF	TGCGCCAGCAGCCAAGACGGGACTAGCGGGAGCCCAGATACGCAGTATTTT
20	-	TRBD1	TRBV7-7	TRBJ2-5	CASSSVPGQGYGGYQETQYF	TGTGCCAGCAGCTCCGTCCCGGGACAGGGTTATGGGGGCTACCAAGAGACCCAGTACTTC
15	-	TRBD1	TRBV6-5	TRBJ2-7	CASSYGGGGQGFEYF	TGTGCCAGCAGTTACGGAGGGGGGGGACAGGGGTTTGAGTACTTC
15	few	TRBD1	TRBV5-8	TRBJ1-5	CASSGGQKINQPQHF	TGTGCCAGCAGCGGGGGACAGAAGATAAATCAGCCCCAGCATTTT